This TCR beta chain was sequenced during a study of blood T cell repertoires in COVID-19. Turning to the study itself: Sample material is recorded as cDNA or gDNA derived from T cells, B-cell-depleted T cells, or PBMCs.

Germline CDR1 is SEHNR and CDR2 is FQNEAQ (reference sequence). The trim removed 3 bases at V and 7 bases at J, leaving 10 bases unmatched. The CDR3 is 16 residues long. Enrollment of patients from Seattle took place during active infection, with longitudinal follow-up. Data came from immunoSEQ multiplex PCR; TCRdb stores just in-frame clones and leaves some out. The sample shows approximately 350,000 clones, around nine tenths of them seen only once. The receptor was derived from a woman aged 60-70 years with COVID-19, enrolled during active disease. The material sequenced was peripheral blood. The genes are TRBV7-9 and TRBJ2-3; TRBD2 matches at 10 bases. CDR3 nucleotide sequence: TGTGCCAGCAGCTTCGAAACTAGCGGGGTGCCCCATACGCAGTATTTT. Its translation is CASSFETSGVPHTQYF. The whole variable domain, filled in from reference TRBV7-9 and TRBJ2-3, reads DTGVSQNPRHKITKRGQNVTFRCDPISEHNRLYWYRQTLGQGPEFLTYFQNEAQLEKSRLLSDRFSAERPKGSFSTLEIQRTEQGDSAMYLCASSFETSGVPHTQYFGPGTRLTVL.